This T cell receptor beta chain originates from a study of tumor T cells in aggressive B-cell lymphoma. The V gene's germline CDR1 is SGHRS and CDR2 YFSETQ. The germline V and J ends were trimmed by 1 base and 0 bases, with 12 bases remaining between them. The CDR3 length is 16 residues. TCRdb keeps only in-frame clones here, not all; method: immunoSEQ multiplex PCR. The table lists fewer than 5,500 clones, 90% to 95% of them singletons. Material for sequencing was tumor tissue. The chain uses TRBV5-1 and TRBJ2-3; a weak D match, TRBD2 (6 bases). This TCR was sampled from an adult with diffuse large B cell lymphoma. The CDR3: CASSLSSAPSTDTQYF. The CDR3 region has the DNA TGCGCCAGCAGCTTGTCTAGCGCTCCTAGCACAGATACGCAGTATTTT.